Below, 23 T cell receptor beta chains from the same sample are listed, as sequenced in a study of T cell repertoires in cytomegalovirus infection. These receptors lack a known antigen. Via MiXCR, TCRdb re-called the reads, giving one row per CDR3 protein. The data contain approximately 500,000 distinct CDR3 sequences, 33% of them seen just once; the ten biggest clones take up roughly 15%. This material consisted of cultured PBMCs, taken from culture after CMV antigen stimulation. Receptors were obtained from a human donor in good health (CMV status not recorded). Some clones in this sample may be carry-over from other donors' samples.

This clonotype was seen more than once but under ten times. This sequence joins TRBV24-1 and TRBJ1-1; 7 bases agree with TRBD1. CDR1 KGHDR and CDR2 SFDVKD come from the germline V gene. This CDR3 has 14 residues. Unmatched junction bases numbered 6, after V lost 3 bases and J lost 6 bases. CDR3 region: CATSDAGGPAEAFF. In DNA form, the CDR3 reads TGTGCCACCAGTGATGCAGGGGGTCCGGCTGAAGCTTTCTTT.

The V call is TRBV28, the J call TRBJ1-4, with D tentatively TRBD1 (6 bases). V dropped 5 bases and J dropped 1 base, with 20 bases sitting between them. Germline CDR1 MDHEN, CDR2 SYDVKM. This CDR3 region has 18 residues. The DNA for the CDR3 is TGTGCCAGCAGTGTGACAGGTTTAGGAGTAATAACTAATGAAAAACTGTTTTTT. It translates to CASSVTGLGVITNEKLFF.

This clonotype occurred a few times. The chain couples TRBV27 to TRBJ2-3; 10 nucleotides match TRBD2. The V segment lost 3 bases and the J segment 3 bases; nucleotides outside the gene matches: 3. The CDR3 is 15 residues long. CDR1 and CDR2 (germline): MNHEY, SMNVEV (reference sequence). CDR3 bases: TGTGCCAGCAGTTTTTCGACTAGCGGGACAGATACGCAGTATTTT. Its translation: CASSFSTSGTDTQYF.

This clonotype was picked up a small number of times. The CDR3 loop reads CASSPRRDEQFF. The CDR3 region has the DNA TGTGCCAGCAGCCCAAGGCGGGATGAGCAGTTCTTC. The chain has TRBV6-2 or TRBV6-3 and TRBJ2-1; a possible D gene is TRBD2 (5 bases). The length of the CDR3 is 12 residues. Deletions cut 6 bases from V and 8 bases from J, with 11 bases between. CDR1 is MNHEY and CDR2 is SVGEGT in the germline V gene.

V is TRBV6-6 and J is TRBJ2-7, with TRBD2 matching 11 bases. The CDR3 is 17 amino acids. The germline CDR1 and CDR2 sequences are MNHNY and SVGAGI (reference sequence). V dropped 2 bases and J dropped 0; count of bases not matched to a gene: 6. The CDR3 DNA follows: TGTGCCAGCAGTTACCCCTCTAGCGGGAGGATCTCCTACGAGCAGTACGTC. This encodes CASSYPSSGRISYEQYV.

The CDR3 coding sequence is TGCGCCAGCAGCTTGATGCTAGCGGGAGGCGTCACCGGGGAGCTGTTTTTT. It specifies CASSLMLAGGVTGELFF. The chain joins TRBV5-1 to TRBJ2-2; 11 nucleotides align to TRBD2. CDR1 is SGHRS and CDR2 is YFSETQ in the germline V gene. V was clipped by 1 base and J by 4 bases; unmatched bases: 6. The CDR3 contains 17 residues.

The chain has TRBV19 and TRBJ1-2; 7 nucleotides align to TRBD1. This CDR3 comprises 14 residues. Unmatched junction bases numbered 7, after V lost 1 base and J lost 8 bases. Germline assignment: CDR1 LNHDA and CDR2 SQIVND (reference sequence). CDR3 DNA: TGTGCCAGTAGTATAGGCTCGACAGGGTACGGCTACACCTTC. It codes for CASSIGSTGYGYTF. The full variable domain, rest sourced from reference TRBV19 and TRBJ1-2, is DGGITQSPKYLFRKEGQNVTLSCEQNLNHDAMYWYRQDPGQGLRLIYYSQIVNDFQKGDIAEGYSVSREKKESFPLTVTSAQKNPTAFYLCASSIGSTGYGYTFGSGTRLTVV.

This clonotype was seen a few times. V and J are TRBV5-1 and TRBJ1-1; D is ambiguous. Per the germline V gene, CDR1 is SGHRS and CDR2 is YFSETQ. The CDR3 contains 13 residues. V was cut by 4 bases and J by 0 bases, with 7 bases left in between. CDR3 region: CASSQEVNTEAFF. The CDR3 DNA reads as TGCGCCAGCAGCCAAGAAGTGAACACTGAAGCTTTCTTT. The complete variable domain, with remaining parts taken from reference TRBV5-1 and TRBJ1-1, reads KAGVTQTPRYLIKTRGQQVTLSCSPISGHRSVSWYQQTPGQGLQFLFEYFSETQRNKGNFPGRFSGRQFSNSRSEMNVSTLELGDSALYLCASSQEVNTEAFFGQGTRLTVV.

The CDR3 loop is CSAGQTGTGELFF. CDR3 DNA sequence: TGCAGTGCTGGTCAGACAGGGACCGGGGAGCTGTTTTTT. The chain is built from TRBV20-1 and TRBJ2-2; 7 bases match TRBD1. The CDR3 consists of 13 residues. Per germline, CDR1 DFQATT and CDR2 SNEGSKA (reference sequence). With V trimmed by 5 bases and J by 5 bases, 5 bases remained unmatched.

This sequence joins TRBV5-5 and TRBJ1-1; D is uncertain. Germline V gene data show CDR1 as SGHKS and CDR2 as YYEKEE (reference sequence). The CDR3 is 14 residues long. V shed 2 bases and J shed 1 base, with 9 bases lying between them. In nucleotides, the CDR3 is TGTGCCAGCAGCTTCCCCGCTACGAACACTGAAGCTTTCTTT. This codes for CASSFPATNTEAFF.

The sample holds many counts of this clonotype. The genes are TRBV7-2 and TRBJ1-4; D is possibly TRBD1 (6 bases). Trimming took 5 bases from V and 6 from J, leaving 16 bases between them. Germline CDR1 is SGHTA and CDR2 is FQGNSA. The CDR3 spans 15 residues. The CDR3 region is CASSPSGDYDEKLFF. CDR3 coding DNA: TGTGCCAGCAGCCCCTCAGGGGATTACGATGAAAAACTGTTTTTT.

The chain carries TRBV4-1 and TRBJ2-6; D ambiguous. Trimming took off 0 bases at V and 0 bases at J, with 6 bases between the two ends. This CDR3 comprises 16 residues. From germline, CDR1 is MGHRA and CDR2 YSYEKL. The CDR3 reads CASSQDRSSGANVLTF. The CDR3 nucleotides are TGCGCCAGCAGCCAAGATAGAAGCTCTGGGGCCAACGTCCTGACTTTC.

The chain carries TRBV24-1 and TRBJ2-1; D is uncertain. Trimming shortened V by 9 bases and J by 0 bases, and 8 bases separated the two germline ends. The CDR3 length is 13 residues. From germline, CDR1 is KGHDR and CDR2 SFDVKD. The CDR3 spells CATEPSSYNEQFF. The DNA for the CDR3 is TGTGCCACCGAGCCGAGCTCCTACAATGAGCAGTTCTTC.

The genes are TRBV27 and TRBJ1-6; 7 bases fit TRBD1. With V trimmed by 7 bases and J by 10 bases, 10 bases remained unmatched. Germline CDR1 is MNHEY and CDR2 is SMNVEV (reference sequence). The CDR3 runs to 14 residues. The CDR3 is CASKEGASTSPLHF. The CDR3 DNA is TGTGCCAGCAAGGAGGGGGCTAGTACGTCACCCCTCCACTTT.

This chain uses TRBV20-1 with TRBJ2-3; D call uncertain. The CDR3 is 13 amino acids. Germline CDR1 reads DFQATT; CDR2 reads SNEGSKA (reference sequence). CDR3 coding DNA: TGCAGCAAAAGCCCGGTTCGCGCAGATACGCAGTATTTT. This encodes CSKSPVRADTQYF.

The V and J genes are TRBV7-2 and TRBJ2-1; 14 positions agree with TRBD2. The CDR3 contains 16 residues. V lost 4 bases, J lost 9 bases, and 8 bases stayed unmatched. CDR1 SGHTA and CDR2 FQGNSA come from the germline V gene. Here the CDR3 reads CASSSATSGRATEQFF. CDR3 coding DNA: TGTGCCAGCAGCTCAGCGACTAGCGGGAGGGCCACTGAGCAGTTCTTC.

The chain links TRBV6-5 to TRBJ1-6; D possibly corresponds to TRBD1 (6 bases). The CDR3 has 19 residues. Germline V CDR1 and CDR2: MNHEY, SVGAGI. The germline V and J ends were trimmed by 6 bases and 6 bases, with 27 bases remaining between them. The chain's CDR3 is CASSQDYPGAVVINSPLHF. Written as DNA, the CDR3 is TGTGCCAGCAGCCAAGACTACCCAGGGGCGGTGGTCATTAATTCACCCCTCCACTTT.

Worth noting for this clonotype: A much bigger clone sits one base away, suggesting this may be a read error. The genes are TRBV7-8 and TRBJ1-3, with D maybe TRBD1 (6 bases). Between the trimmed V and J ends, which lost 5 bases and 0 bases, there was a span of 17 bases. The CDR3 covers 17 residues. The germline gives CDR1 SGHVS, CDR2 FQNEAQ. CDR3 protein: CASSSEQGRSSGNTIYF. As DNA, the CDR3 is TGTGCCAGCAGCAGCGAACAGGGAAGAAGCTCTGGAAACACCATATATTTT.

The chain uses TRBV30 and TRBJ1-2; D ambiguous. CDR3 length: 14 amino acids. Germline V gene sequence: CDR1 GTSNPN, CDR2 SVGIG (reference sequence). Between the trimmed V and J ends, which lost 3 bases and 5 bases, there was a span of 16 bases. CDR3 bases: TGTGCCTGGAGCCGTGGGGAGGTTGGTTATGGCTACACCTTC. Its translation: CAWSRGEVGYGYTF.

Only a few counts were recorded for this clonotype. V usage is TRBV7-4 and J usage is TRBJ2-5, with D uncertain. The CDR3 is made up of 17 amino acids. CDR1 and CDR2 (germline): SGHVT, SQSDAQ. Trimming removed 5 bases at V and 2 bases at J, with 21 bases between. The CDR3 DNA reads TGTGCCAGCAGCGGATTCCGGGCCACTCGGAGACAAGAGACCCAGTACTTC. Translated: CASSGFRATRRQETQYF.

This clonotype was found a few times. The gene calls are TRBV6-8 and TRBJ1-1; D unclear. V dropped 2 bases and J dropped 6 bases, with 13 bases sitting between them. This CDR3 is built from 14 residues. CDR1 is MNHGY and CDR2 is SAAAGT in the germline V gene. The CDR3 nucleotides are TGTGCCAGCAGTTACGGTCTGGGTCCGGCTGAAGCTTTCTTT. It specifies CASSYGLGPAEAFF.

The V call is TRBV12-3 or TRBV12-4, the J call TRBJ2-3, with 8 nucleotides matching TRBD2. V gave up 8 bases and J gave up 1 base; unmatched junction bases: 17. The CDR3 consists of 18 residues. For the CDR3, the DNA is TGTGCCAGCGGGTCGGGAGCGGGAGAGTCAGTCGGCACAGATACGCAGTATTTT. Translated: CASGSGAGESVGTDTQYF.

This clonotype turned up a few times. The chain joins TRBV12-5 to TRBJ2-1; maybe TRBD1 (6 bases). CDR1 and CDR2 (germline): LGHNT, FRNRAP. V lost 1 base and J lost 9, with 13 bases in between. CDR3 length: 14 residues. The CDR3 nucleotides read TGTGCTAGTGGTTTGGGAACTAGGGACACTGAGCAGTTCTTC. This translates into CASGLGTRDTEQFF.